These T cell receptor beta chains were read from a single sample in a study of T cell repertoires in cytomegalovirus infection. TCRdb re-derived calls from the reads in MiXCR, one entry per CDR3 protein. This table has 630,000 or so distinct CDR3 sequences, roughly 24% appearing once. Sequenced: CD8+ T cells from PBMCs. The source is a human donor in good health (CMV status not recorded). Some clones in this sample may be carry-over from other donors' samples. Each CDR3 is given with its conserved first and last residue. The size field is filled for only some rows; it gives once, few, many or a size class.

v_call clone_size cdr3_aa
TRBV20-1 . CSASPGTSIEQYF
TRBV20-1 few CSARDPTGRRDTQYF
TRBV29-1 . CSVEDQSGRGYGYTF
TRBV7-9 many CASNQRGKNTEAFF
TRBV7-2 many CASSPRRGGETQYF
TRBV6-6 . CASWEGKLFF
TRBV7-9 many CASSLVHRGNEQFF
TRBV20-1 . CSASWGSGVEGETQYF
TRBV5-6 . CASSLSWSQETQYF
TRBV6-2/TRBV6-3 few CASSYLRTGPTDTQYF
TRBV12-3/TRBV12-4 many CASSFTYTDTQYF
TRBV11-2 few CASSLFPAGGFQETQYF
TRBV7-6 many CASSLGGQHQPQHF
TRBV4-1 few CASSQDVVAGYSNTGELFF
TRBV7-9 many CATRRVTNEKLFF
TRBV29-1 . CSVADRDTGELFF
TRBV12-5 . CASGQNREQETQYF
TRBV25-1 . CASSESAGMNTEAFF
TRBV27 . CASSLPGGGASEQFF
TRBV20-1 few CSAGNTEAFF
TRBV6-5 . CASREVAGGYNEQFF
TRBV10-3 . CASNPWEGENTGELFF
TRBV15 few CATSRDRGGELFF
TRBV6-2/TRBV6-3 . CATTMNMAHEQYF
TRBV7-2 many CASSPDPGPPNEQFF
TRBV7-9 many CASSLNSGATEAFF
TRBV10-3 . CAINGGTEAFF
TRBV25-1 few CASMTGAGGEQFF
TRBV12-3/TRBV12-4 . CASTKPRDRVTGELFF
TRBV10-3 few CAISESEGTGPYNEQFF
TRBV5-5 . CASSPEEAGYNEQFF
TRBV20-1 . CSAKSAEGHPVTEAFF
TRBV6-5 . CASSYSNWGQEQFF
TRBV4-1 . CASSTGLARQLSREQYF
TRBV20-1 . CSARDAQGVEEKLFF
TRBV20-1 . CSGLAGFSDTQYF
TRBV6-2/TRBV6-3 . CASSSPGQGYRYTF
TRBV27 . CASSSPTGRSEQFF